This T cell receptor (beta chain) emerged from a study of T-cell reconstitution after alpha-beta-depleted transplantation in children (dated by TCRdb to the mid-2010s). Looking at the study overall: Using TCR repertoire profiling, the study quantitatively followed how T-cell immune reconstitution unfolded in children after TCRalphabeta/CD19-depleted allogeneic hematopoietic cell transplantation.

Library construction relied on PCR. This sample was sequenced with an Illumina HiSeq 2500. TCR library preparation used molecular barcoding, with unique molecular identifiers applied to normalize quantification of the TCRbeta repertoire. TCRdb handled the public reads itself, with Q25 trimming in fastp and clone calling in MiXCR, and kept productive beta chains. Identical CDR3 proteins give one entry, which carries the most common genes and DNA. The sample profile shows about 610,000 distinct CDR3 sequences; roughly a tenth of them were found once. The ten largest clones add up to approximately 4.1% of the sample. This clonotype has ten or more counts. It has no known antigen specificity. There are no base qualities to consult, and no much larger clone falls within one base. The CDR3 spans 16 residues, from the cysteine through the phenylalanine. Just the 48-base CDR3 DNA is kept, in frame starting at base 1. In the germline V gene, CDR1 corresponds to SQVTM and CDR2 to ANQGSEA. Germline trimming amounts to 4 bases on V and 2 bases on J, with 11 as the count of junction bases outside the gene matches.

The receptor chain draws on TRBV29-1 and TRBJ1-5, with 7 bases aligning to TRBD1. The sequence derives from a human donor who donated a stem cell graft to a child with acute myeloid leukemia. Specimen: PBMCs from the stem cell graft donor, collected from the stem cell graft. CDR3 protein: CSVAGTDHGGNQPQHF. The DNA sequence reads TGCAGCGTTGCCGGGACAGACCACGGGGGCAATCAGCCCCAGCATTTT.